This note documents a single T cell receptor (beta chain) sequence. The target antigen is unknown. This sample is drawn from a study of cytomegalovirus exposure and HLA in healthy donors. The CDR3 is 15 amino acids. Germline CDR1 and CDR2: SGHRS and YFSETQ. V shed 3 bases, J shed 8 bases, and the junction held 7 bases outside the gene matches. Primers for the PCR totalled 60 Vbeta and 13 Jbeta. TCRdb's table, derived via immunoSEQ multiplex PCR, lists solely in-frame clones and lacks some. The table for this sample gives about 100,000 clones. Study-level points and caveats: About 87% or about 30% of the time was how often most TCR beta V segments were productive, according to an earlier analysis.

This chain uses TRBV5-1 with TRBJ2-1, with 11 bases matching TRBD2. The source material was PBMCs. This TCR derives from a girl between 10 and 17 years old in good health and CMV-seropositive. CDR3 nucleotides: TGCGCCAGCAGCTCTACTAGCGGGGGCGGGCATGAGCAGTTCTTC. Protein product: CASSSTSGGGHEQFF.